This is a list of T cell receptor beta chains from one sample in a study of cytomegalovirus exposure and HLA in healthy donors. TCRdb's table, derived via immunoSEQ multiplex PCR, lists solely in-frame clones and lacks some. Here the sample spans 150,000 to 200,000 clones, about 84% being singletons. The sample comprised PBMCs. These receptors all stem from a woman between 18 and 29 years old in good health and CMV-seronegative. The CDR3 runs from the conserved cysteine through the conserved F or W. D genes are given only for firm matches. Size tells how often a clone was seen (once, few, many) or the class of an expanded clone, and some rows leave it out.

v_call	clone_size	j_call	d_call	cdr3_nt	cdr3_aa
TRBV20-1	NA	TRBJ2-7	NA	TGCAGTGCTACCTGGGGCCACGAGCAGTACTTC	CSATWGHEQYF
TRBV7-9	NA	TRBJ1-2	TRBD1	TGTGCCAGCAGCACCCGACAGGGATTGTATGGCTACACCTTC	CASSTRQGLYGYTF
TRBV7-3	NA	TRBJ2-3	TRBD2	TGTGCCAGCAGCTCTAGCGGGGGGGTGGATACGCAGTATTTT	CASSSSGGVDTQYF
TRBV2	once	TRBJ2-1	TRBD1	TGTGCCAGCAGGGTTAACAGGGGACAAGAGGCCCAAAATGAGCAGTTCTTC	CASRVNRGQEAQNEQFF
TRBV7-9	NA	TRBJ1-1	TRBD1	TGTGCCAGCAGCTTAGGGGGACAGGGAGGAACTGAAGCTTTCTTT	CASSLGGQGGTEAFF
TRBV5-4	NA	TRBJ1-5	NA	TGTGCCAGCAGCCCCGGGGGAGATCAGCCCCAGCATTTT	CASSPGGDQPQHF
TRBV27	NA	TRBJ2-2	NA	TGTGCCAGCAGTCTACTCGGGACATCGAACACCGGGGAGCTGTTTTTT	CASSLLGTSNTGELFF
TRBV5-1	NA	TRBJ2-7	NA	TGCGCCAGCAGCTTGGTTTTACAGGGACACGAGCAGTACTTC	CASSLVLQGHEQYF
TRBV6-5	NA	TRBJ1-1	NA	TGTGCCAGCAGTAAACTCAGGAGGGGAAGGACTGAAGCTTTCTTT	CASSKLRRGRTEAFF
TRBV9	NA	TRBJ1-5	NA	TGTGCCAGCAGCATAGGACAGAATCAGCCCCAGCATTTT	CASSIGQNQPQHF
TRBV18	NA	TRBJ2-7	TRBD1	TGTGCCAGCTCACCCCCGACAGACAGGGGATTCTACGAGCAGTACTTC	CASSPPTDRGFYEQYF
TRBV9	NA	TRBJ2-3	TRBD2	TGTGCCAGCAGCGTAGTTGGCGGGAGCGGCACAGATACGCAGTATTTT	CASSVVGGSGTDTQYF
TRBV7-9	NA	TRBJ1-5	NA	TGTGCCAGCAGCCCCGCAGGGGTGGACAATCAGCCCCAGCATTTT	CASSPAGVDNQPQHF
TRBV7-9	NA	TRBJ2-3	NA	TGTGCCAGCAGCCCTAACACAGATACGCAGTATTTT	CASSPNTDTQYF
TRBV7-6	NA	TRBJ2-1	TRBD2	TGTGCCAGCAGGTTGACTAGCAAAGACAATGAGCAGTTCTTC	CASRLTSKDNEQFF
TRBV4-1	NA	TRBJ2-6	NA	TGCGCCAGCAGCCAAACTCCGGGGGCCAACGTCCTGACTTTC	CASSQTPGANVLTF
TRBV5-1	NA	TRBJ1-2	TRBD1	TGCGCCAGCAGCTTGGCCGGGACAGCCTATGGCTACACCTTC	CASSLAGTAYGYTF
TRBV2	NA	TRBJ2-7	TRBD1	TGTGCCAGCAGACAAACCGGGACAGTGTCCTACGAGCAGTACTTC	CASRQTGTVSYEQYF
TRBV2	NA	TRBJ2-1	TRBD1	TGTGCCAGCAGTAGCGGACAGGGACCTTACAATGAGCAGTTCTTC	CASSSGQGPYNEQFF
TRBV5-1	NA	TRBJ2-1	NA	TGCGCCAGCAGCTTGGTCCTTGTTAGCTACAATGAGCAGTTCTTC	CASSLVLVSYNEQFF
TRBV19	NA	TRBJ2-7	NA	TGTGCCAGTAGTATACTGGGACTTACCTACGAGCAGTACTTC	CASSILGLTYEQYF
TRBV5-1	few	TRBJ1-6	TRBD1	TGCGCCAGCAGCTCTGGACAGGGAGGTTCACCCCTCCACTTT	CASSSGQGGSPLHF
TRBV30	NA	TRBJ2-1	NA	TGTGCCTGGAGTGACCGAGGCCTCGTAAGGTTCTTC	CAWSDRGLVRFF
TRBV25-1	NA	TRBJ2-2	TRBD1	TGTGCCAGCAGTGAATATATGGGACAGATGAACACCGGGGAGCTGTTTTTT	CASSEYMGQMNTGELFF
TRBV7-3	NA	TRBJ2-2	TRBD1	TGTGCCACCCTCAGGTTCCCGTTAGACAGGGGGATTATTGGCACCGGGGAGCTGTTTTTT	CATLRFPLDRGIIGTGELFF
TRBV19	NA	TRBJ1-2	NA	TGTGCCAGTAGACCACAAGGAGGGCACGCAGGCTACACCTTC	CASRPQGGHAGYTF
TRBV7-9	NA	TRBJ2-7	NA	TGTGCCAGCAGCTCAGACAGTGAGCAGTACTTC	CASSSDSEQYF
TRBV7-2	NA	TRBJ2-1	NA	TGTGCCAGCAGCCGTCACCGGGAGTCCTACAATGAGCAGTTCTTC	CASSRHRESYNEQFF
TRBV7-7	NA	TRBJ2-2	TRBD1	TGTGCCAGCAGCTTCGGGACAGGGAGCACCGGGGAGCTGTTTTTT	CASSFGTGSTGELFF
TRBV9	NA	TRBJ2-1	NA	TGTGCCAGCAGCCGTAGGGGGGGGACCTACAATGAGCAGTTCTTC	CASSRRGGTYNEQFF
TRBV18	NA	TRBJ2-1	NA	TGTGCCAGCTCACGCGAAGGGGTGAATGAGCAGTTCTTC	CASSREGVNEQFF
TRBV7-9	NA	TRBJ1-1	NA	TGTGCCACCTCGACAGGCGCGTCTCTAGAAGCTTTCTTT	CATSTGASLEAFF
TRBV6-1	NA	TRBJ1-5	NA	TGTGCCAGCAAAGCAGCGGGGATGGTTAATCAGCCCCAGCATTTT	CASKAAGMVNQPQHF
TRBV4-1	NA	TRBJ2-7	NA	TGCGCCAGCAGCCAAAGTACGGACTTCACCTACGAGCAGTACTTC	CASSQSTDFTYEQYF
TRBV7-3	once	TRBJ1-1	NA	TGTGCCAGCAGCTTGCTACAGGGTACTGAAGCTTTCTTT	CASSLLQGTEAFF
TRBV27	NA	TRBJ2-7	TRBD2	TGTGCCAGCAGCCCTACTTACAGCGGGACTTCCTACGAGCAGTACTTC	CASSPTYSGTSYEQYF
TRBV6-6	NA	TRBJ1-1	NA	TGTGCCAGCAGTACACCGAACACTGAAGCTTTCTTT	CASSTPNTEAFF